This entry lists 11 T cell receptor beta chains sequenced from one sample in a study of shared clonotypes between healthy human individuals. This table comes from immunoSEQ multiplex PCR, and its TCRdb copy is limited to in-frame clones, with some not included. In the table there are fewer than 1.6 million clones, around 98.5% of which are singletons. The material sequenced was naive CD4+ T cells sorted from blood. As for subset: CD45RA+ positively selected. These receptors were obtained from a man aged 30 to 39 in good health.

The chain's CDR3 is CSAKDGANTGELFF. The CDR3 region has the DNA TGCAGCGCGAAGGACGGAGCGAACACCGGGGAGCTGTTTTTT. The chain is built from TRBV29-1 and TRBJ2-2; D gene ambiguous. Trimming took 7 bases from V and 0 from J, leaving 12 bases between them. The CDR3 consists of 14 residues. Germline CDR1 SQVTM, CDR2 ANQGSEA.

This clone has just one count. CDR3 sequence reads: CASSYRGRDYGYTF. The DNA of the CDR3 is TGTGCCAGCAGTTACCGGGGTAGAGACTATGGCTACACCTTC. The genes are TRBV6-5 and TRBJ1-2; D remains ambiguous. Germline V gene data show CDR1 as MNHEY and CDR2 as SVGAGI. This CDR3 is built from 14 residues. The V end was cut by 2 bases, the J end by 3 bases, with 10 bases between.

About this clone itself: Other DNA sequences within the sample encode an identical CDR3. The V and J genes are TRBV7-2 and TRBJ2-7; TRBD2 aligns across 10 bases. The CDR3 covers 15 residues. V dropped 1 base and J dropped 3; count of bases not matched to a gene: 3. Per the germline V gene, CDR1 is SGHTA and CDR2 is FQGNSA. For the CDR3, the DNA is TGTGCCAGCAGCTTAGTCGCTAGCGGGAGCTACGAGCAGTACTTC. This translates into CASSLVASGSYEQYF.

The rearrangement uses TRBV5-4 and TRBJ1-2; 9 nucleotides agree with TRBD1. The CDR3 length is 14 residues. The junction had 9 bases not matched to a gene; V was cut back by 4 bases and J by 8 bases. Germline V lookup: CDR1 SGHNT, CDR2 YYREEE (reference sequence). CDR3: CASSILQGAGGYTF. Here the CDR3 DNA reads TGTGCCAGCAGCATATTACAGGGGGCAGGCGGCTACACCTTC.

This clone showed up just once. The rearrangement uses TRBV6-1 and TRBJ2-7; the D gene is possibly TRBD1 (5 bases). V lost 7 bases to trimming and J lost 4 bases, with 17 bases between them. Germline loops: CDR1 MNHNS, CDR2 SASEGT. This CDR3 comprises 14 residues. CDR3 in amino acids: CASIRAAASYEQYF. Written as DNA, the CDR3 is TGTGCCAGCATCAGGGCAGCTGCTTCTTACGAGCAGTACTTC.

This clone was seen once. The V call is TRBV2, the J call TRBJ2-1, with 12 bases fitting TRBD2. The CDR3 spans 15 residues. The germline gives CDR1 SNHLY, CDR2 FYNNEI. After removal of 7 bases from V and 9 bases from J, the junction contained 10 bases not matched to a gene. The CDR3 region is CASMAALAGGAEQFF. Written as DNA, the CDR3 is TGTGCCAGCATGGCCGCACTAGCGGGAGGAGCTGAGCAGTTCTTC. The complete variable domain, with remaining parts taken from reference TRBV2 and TRBJ2-1, reads EPEVTQTPSHQVTQMGQEVILRCVPISNHLYFYWYRQILGQKVEFLVSFYNNEISEKSEIFDDQFSVERPDGSNFTLKIRSTKLEDSAMYFCASMAALAGGAEQFFGPGTRLTVL.

This sequence joins TRBV4-2 and TRBJ2-6; 8 bases align to TRBD1. The germline gives CDR1 LGHNA, CDR2 YNFKEQ. With 1 base clipped from V and 2 bases from J, the junction kept 7 bases outside the gene matches. This CDR3 is built from 18 residues. The CDR3 DNA follows: TGTGCCAGCAGCCAAGCGGGAGACAGGGGCACTGGGGCCAACGTCCTGACTTTC. It codes for CASSQAGDRGTGANVLTF.

The genes are TRBV18 and TRBJ2-5; TRBD2 aligns across 7 bases. The V and J ends lost 1 base and 4 bases, in that order; junction bases with no gene match: 6. This CDR3 comprises 15 residues. CDR1 and CDR2 from the germline V gene are KGHSH and LQKENI. The CDR3 region is CASSPLRGGPETQYF. The CDR3 region has the DNA TGTGCCAGCTCACCACTTCGGGGAGGGCCAGAGACCCAGTACTTC.

The V call is TRBV29-1, the J call TRBJ2-2, with TRBD1 matching 7 bases. CDR3 length: 13 residues. Germline V gene sequence: CDR1 SQVTM, CDR2 ANQGSEA. V gave up 6 bases and J gave up 0 bases; unmatched junction bases: 1. The CDR3 sequence: CSVQGPNTGELFF. In DNA form, the CDR3 reads TGCAGCGTACAGGGGCCGAACACCGGGGAGCTGTTTTTT.

The V gene is TRBV7-3, the J gene TRBJ2-7, with 12 nucleotides matching TRBD2. Germline V gives CDR1 SGHTA, CDR2 FQGTGA. Trimming at V came to 5 bases and at J to 7 bases, leaving 15 bases not matched to a gene. The CDR3 consists of 17 residues. CDR3 sequence (DNA): TGTGCCAGCAGCAAGAGGGCTAGCGGGAGGGCCTCGGGGGAGCAGTACTTC. Its translation is CASSKRASGRASGEQYF.

Of note for this clone: Distinct nucleotide sequences in the sample also encode this CDR3. The gene calls are TRBV7-2 and TRBJ2-7; D unresolved. The CDR3 is made up of 12 amino acids. CDR1 and CDR2 from the germline V gene are SGHTA and FQGNSA. Between the trimmed V and J ends, which lost 5 bases and 0 bases, there was a span of 5 bases. CDR3 nucleotides: TGTGCCAGCAGCAAAAGCTCCTACGAGCAGTACTTC. Its translation is CASSKSSYEQYF. Based on the CDR3 plus reference TRBV7-2 and TRBJ2-7, the full variable domain is GAGVSQSPSNKVTEKGKDVELRCDPISGHTALYWYRQSLGQGLEFLIYFQGNSAPDKSGLPSDRFSAERTGGSVSTLTIQRTQQEDSAVYLCASSKSSYEQYFGPGTRLTVT.